Each of the 26 T cell receptor beta chains below was sequenced from the same sample in a study of neoadjuvant anti-PD-1 for oral cavity cancer (dated by TCRdb to the early 2020s). Library preparation used the immunoSEQ multiplex PCR assay. TCRdb re-hosts the immuneACCESS table, in-frame sequences only. Its copies lack some clones; in the studies checked, an unresolved V gene accounts for under half of them, and the cause for the rest is not known. The sample data list around 13,000 clones, and 76% of these were observed just once. The ten top clones hold 2.4% of the sample. Reading the label with the study, this specimen's time point is: after neoadjuvant nivolumab, at surgical resection. This specimen was PBMCs, taken after nivolumab (anti-PD-1) treatment. The receptors here all came from a person between 40 and 79 years old with oral cavity squamous cell carcinoma.

The chain recombines TRBV21-1 with TRBJ1-4; the table gives TRBD1 as D, unverified against the DNA. TRBV21-1 is a listed pseudogene. The CDR3 consists of 15 residues. CDR3 in DNA: TGTGCCAGCAGCAAAGGGGACAGGGGTTGGGAAAAACTGTTTTTT. Encoded protein: CASSKGDRGWEKLFF.

The chain is built from TRBV7-2 and TRBJ1-2; 8 positions agree with TRBD1. Trimming removed 6 bases from V and 4 bases from J; junction bases left unmatched: 4. There are 13 residues in the CDR3. Germline lookup yields CDR1 SGHTA and CDR2 FQGNSA. The CDR3 region is CASRRTGIYGYTF. The CDR3 bases are TGTGCCAGCAGGAGGACAGGGATCTATGGCTACACCTTC.

The V and J genes are TRBV18 and TRBJ2-7; 11 positions match TRBD2. With V trimmed by 6 bases and J by 0 bases, 4 bases remained unmatched. Germline V gene data show CDR1 as KGHSH and CDR2 as LQKENI. The CDR3 is 15 residues long. The CDR3 loop reads CASSFTSGSSYEQYF. In DNA, the CDR3 is TGTGCCAGCTCGTTCACTAGCGGGAGCTCCTACGAGCAGTACTTC.

The chain combines TRBV6-6 with TRBJ2-3, with no clear D. Germline CDR1 and CDR2: MNHNY and SVGAGI (reference sequence). Between the trimmed V and J ends, which lost 6 bases and 5 bases, there was a span of 9 bases. This CDR3 contains 12 residues. The CDR3 is CASSPKVDTQYF. The CDR3 DNA follows: TGTGCCAGCAGCCCTAAGGTAGATACGCAGTATTTT.

This clone was observed once. The chain is built from TRBV29-1 and TRBJ1-3, with no clear D. V was clipped by 3 bases and J by 2 bases, with 11 bases between them. This CDR3 contains 14 residues. The germline CDR1 and CDR2 sequences are SQVTM and ANQGSEA. CDR3 sequence: CSVDIGQAGNTIYF. The CDR3 nucleotides are TGCAGCGTTGACATCGGCCAAGCTGGAAACACCATATATTTT.

The V and J genes are TRBV5-1 and TRBJ1-1; D is possibly TRBD1 (5 bases). Germline CDR1 is SGHRS and CDR2 is YFSETQ. The CDR3 spans 15 residues. Trimming removed 0 bases from V and 5 bases from J, with 14 bases in between. The CDR3 DNA is TGCGCCAGCAGCTTGGGCTATCCCGGGGCTACTGAAGCTTTCTTT. Translating it yields CASSLGYPGATEAFF.

The chain is built from TRBV29-1 and TRBJ2-1; 9 bases are shared with TRBD1. J was trimmed by 7 bases and V by 4 bases; bases with no gene match: 5. CDR1 and CDR2 (germline): SQVTM, ANQGSEA. This CDR3 spans 13 amino acids. CDR3 in DNA: TGCAGCGTTGTGGACAGGGGTGGGAATGAGCAGTTCTTC. Residues: CSVVDRGGNEQFF.

This sequence joins TRBV5-1 and TRBJ2-5, with a possible D match to TRBD2 (6 bases). V lost 4 bases, J lost 2 bases, and 12 bases lay in between. Germline CDR1 is SGHRS and CDR2 is YFSETQ. The length of the CDR3 is 14 residues. The CDR3 spells CASSRGGTQETQYF. Here the CDR3 DNA reads TGCGCCAGCAGCCGCGGCGGGACGCAAGAGACCCAGTACTTC. The complete variable domain, with remaining parts taken from reference TRBV5-1 and TRBJ2-5, reads KAGVTQTPRYLIKTRGQQVTLSCSPISGHRSVSWYQQTPGQGLQFLFEYFSETQRNKGNFPGRFSGRQFSNSRSEMNVSTLELGDSALYLCASSRGGTQETQYFGPGTRLLVL.

The CDR3 protein is CASSQDRDTPWEQYF. The CDR3 DNA follows: TGTGCCAGCAGCCAAGACCGGGACACCCCATGGGAGCAGTACTTC. The gene calls are TRBV14 and TRBJ2-7, with D possibly matching TRBD1 (6 bases). Between the trimmed V and J ends, which lost 0 bases and 7 bases, there was a span of 16 bases. There are 15 residues in the CDR3. The germline V gene has CDR1 SGHDN and CDR2 FVKESK.

J is TRBJ2-7 and V is TRBV10-3; 10 nucleotides line up with TRBD2. Germline loops: CDR1 ENHRY, CDR2 SYGVKD. V was clipped by 0 bases and J by 0 bases; unmatched bases: 5. The CDR3 has 17 residues. The CDR3 DNA sequence: TGTGCCATCAGTGAGTCCCTAGCGGGAGCTCGCTCCTACGAGCAGTACTTC. It yields the protein CAISESLAGARSYEQYF.

The gene calls are TRBV9 and TRBJ1-6; tentatively, D is TRBD1 (5 bases). Deletions cut 0 bases from V and 6 bases from J, with 7 bases between. The CDR3 is 14 residues long. Germline assignment: CDR1 SGDLS and CDR2 YYNGEE. The CDR3 nucleotides read TGTGCCAGCAGCGTAGGGGGCAGTAATTCACCCCTCCACTTT. As protein: CASSVGGSNSPLHF.

V usage is TRBV5-1 and J usage is TRBJ2-3; D is ambiguous. Per the germline V gene, CDR1 is SGHRS and CDR2 is YFSETQ. The CDR3 runs 14 residues. Deletions cut 7 bases from V and 3 bases from J, with 15 bases between. The CDR3 bases are TGCGCCAGCGGCGACGAGGCGGTTACAGATACGCAGTATTTT. This encodes CASGDEAVTDTQYF.

CDR3 sequence reads: CAWNRGRGIRPGELFF. Here the CDR3 DNA reads TGTGCCTGGAACAGGGGGCGCGGGATTAGACCCGGGGAGCTGTTTTTT. This chain uses TRBV30 with TRBJ2-2; 9 bases line up with TRBD1. J was trimmed by 6 bases and V by 4 bases; bases with no gene match: 12. CDR1 is GTSNPN, CDR2 SVGIG, per germline (reference sequence). The CDR3 sequence is 16 residues long.

The chain recombines TRBV18 with TRBJ2-5, with D unresolved. V was shortened by 3 bases and J by 1 base, with 6 bases between the two germline ends. Germline CDR1 KGHSH, CDR2 LQKENI. The CDR3 covers 13 residues. Here the CDR3 reads CASSPSLQETQYF. In DNA, the CDR3 is TGTGCCAGCTCACCCTCCCTCCAAGAGACCCAGTACTTC.

The V and J genes are TRBV6-1 and TRBJ1-6; D is unclear. With 8 bases removed from V and 8 bases from J, the gap between germline ends came to 16 bases. Germline V gives CDR1 MNHNS, CDR2 SASEGT. The CDR3 covers 14 residues. The CDR3 bases are TGTGCCAGCCGTCCTGGACCTCACGATTCACCCCTCCACTTT. This sequence encodes CASRPGPHDSPLHF.

The chain uses TRBV11-2 and TRBJ2-3, with TRBD2 identical over 7 bases. From germline, CDR1 is SGHAT and CDR2 FQNNGV. This CDR3 region has 14 residues. V dropped 6 bases and J dropped 6; count of bases not matched to a gene: 9. The CDR3 sequence is CASRHIAGRDTQYF. The CDR3 DNA reads as TGTGCCAGCAGACACATAGCGGGTCGGGATACGCAGTATTTT.

The V call is TRBV5-5, the J call TRBJ1-1; TRBD1 might be the D (5 bases). V lost 4 bases and J 4 bases, leaving 11 bases between the germline ends. The CDR3 runs to 13 residues. The V gene's germline CDR1 is SGHKS and CDR2 YYEKEE (reference sequence). The CDR3 bases are TGTGCCAGCAGCCTGAGGAGGGGCACTGAAGCTTTCTTT. It specifies CASSLRRGTEAFF.

This chain links TRBV2 with TRBJ1-6; tentatively, D is TRBD1 (6 bases). Germline V gene sequence: CDR1 SNHLY, CDR2 FYNNEI. This CDR3 has 20 amino acids. V was pared by 6 bases and J by 2 bases, with 26 bases between. The CDR3 sequence: CASRGPTGNPAGTYNSPLHF. The CDR3 DNA is TGTGCCAGCAGAGGACCTACAGGGAACCCGGCTGGGACCTATAATTCACCCCTCCACTTT.

The V gene is TRBV10-1, the J gene TRBJ2-2; 8 nucleotides agree with TRBD1. The CDR3 sequence is 15 residues long. Germline V gene sequence: CDR1 WNHNN, CDR2 SYGVQD (reference sequence). With 2 bases clipped from V and 7 bases from J, the junction kept 6 bases outside the gene matches. CDR3 nucleotide sequence: TGCGCCAGCAGTGAGGGACAGGGACGTGTCGGGGAGCTGTTTTTT. Its protein product is CASSEGQGRVGELFF.

The chain carries TRBV4-1 and TRBJ2-5; D not certain. V was pared by 0 bases and J by 4 bases, with 0 bases between. Germline-derived CDR1 and CDR2 are MGHRA and YSYEKL. There are 11 residues in the CDR3. The CDR3 DNA follows: TGCGCCAGCAGCCAAGAAGAGACCCAGTACTTC. Translation gives CASSQEETQYF.

The chain couples TRBV4-1 to TRBJ2-5; D unclear. Germline V lookup: CDR1 MGHRA, CDR2 YSYEKL. V was clipped by 3 bases and J by 1 base, with 15 bases between them. The CDR3 runs 16 residues. CDR3 DNA: TGCGCCAGCAGCCATAGACCAGCTAGAGGCCAAGAGACCCAGTACTTC. Translation: CASSHRPARGQETQYF.

V and J are TRBV4-2 and TRBJ1-1, with D possibly matching TRBD1 (5 bases). Trimming removed 4 bases at V and 0 bases at J, with 24 bases between. This CDR3 has 19 residues. CDR1 and CDR2 (germline): LGHNA, YNFKEQ. CDR3 region: CASSPYLSGGRDMNTEAFF. The CDR3 DNA is TGTGCCAGCAGCCCTTACTTATCGGGGGGACGCGACATGAACACTGAAGCTTTCTTT.

This clone turned up a few times. The chain links TRBV7-3 to TRBJ1-1; tentative D call: TRBD1 (5 bases). This CDR3 is 13 amino acids long. CDR1 and CDR2 (germline): SGHTA, FQGTGA. V shed 5 bases and J shed 2 bases, with 9 bases lying between them. DNA for the CDR3: TGTGCCAGCAGCGTCCGGGACAACACTGAAGCTTTCTTT. Translation gives CASSVRDNTEAFF.

V usage is TRBV6-5 and J usage is TRBJ2-1; D ambiguous. CDR3 size: 14 residues. The V gene's germline CDR1 is MNHEY and CDR2 SVGAGI. V was trimmed by 2 bases and J by 6 bases, leaving 11 bases between them. As DNA, the CDR3 is TGTGCCAGCAGTTACGGTGGGCGAGGCAATGAGCAGTTCTTC. This gives the protein CASSYGGRGNEQFF.

The CDR3, as DNA: TGTGCCAGCAGCCCATTAGCGGGAAGGCAGACCCAGTACTTC. Amino acids: CASSPLAGRQTQYF. The chain combines TRBV7-3 with TRBJ2-5; 8 nucleotides line up with TRBD2. The CDR3 is made up of 14 amino acids. V lost 5 bases, J lost 6 bases, and 8 bases stayed unmatched. Germline lookup yields CDR1 SGHTA and CDR2 FQGTGA.

J is TRBJ2-1 and V is TRBV11-3; 16 positions match TRBD2. The germline gives CDR1 SGHNT, CDR2 YENEEA. The CDR3 is made up of 16 amino acids. V shed 3 bases and J 9 bases; nucleotides not matched to a gene: 5. CDR3 sequence: CASSFGTSGGASEQFF. CDR3 nucleotide sequence: TGTGCCAGCAGCTTCGGGACTAGCGGGGGGGCGAGTGAGCAGTTCTTC.